This T cell receptor (beta chain) was obtained from a study of Ad26.COV2.S vaccination and SARS-CoV-2 variants. Study-wide background: The study gave Ad26.COV2.S intramuscularly, once or twice 56 days apart. Findings of the study overall: After vaccination, substantial breadth of spike-specific CD8+ and CD4+ responses was reported. Vaccine and placebo groups showed comparable non-spike TCR breadth.

Remarks on this clone: Its cognate antigen is unknown.

Assay used: immunoSEQ multiplex PCR; TCRdb lists only in-frame clones, some missing. The sample comprises 300,000 to 450,000 clones, around 84% of which are singletons, and roughly 3.5% rests with the top ten. Treatment of the sample: some 19 received Ad26.COV2.S at low or high dose, single or two shots; five or six received placebo; per-sample allocation not given. Following the first vaccine or placebo injection, samples were taken on day 63. Donation was by an adult aged 18-55 years who was in Boston. The TCR was taken from a person between 18 and 65 years old who received the Ad26.COV2.S COVID-19 vaccine or a placebo. Sequenced material: peripheral blood, taken in a trial of Ad26.COV2.S vaccine versus placebo.

CDR3 DNA sequence: TGTGCCAGCAGCTTAGGTGAGGAGTCCTACGAGCAGTACTTC. The encoded protein is CASSLGEESYEQYF. V and J are TRBV7-6 and TRBJ2-7; no reliable D call. Germline CDR1 SGHVS, CDR2 FNYEAQ. The length of the CDR3 is 14 residues. V lost 1 base, J lost 1 base, and 8 bases lay in between.